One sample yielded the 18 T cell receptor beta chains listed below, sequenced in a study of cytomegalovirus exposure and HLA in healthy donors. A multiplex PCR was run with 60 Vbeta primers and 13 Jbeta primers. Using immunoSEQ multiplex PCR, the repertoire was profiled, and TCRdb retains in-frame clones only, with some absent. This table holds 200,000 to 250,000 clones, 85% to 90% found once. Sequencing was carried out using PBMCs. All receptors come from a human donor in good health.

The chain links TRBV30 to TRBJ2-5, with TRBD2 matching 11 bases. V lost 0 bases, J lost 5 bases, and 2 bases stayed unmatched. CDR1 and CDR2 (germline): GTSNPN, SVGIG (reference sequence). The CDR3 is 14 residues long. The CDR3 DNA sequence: TGTGCCTGGAGTGTTCTAGCGGGAGGCGAGACCCAGTACTTC. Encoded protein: CAWSVLAGGETQYF.

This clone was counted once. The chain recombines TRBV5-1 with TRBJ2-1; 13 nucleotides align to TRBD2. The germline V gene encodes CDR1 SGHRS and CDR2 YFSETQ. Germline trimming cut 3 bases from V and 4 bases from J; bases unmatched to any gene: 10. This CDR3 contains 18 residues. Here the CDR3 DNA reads TGCGCCAGCAGCTCGGGGACTAGCGGGACTCTGAATTACAATGAGCAGTTCTTC. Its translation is CASSSGTSGTLNYNEQFF.

The DNA for the CDR3 is TGTGCCAGCAGCATATTCCGGACAGCGAGGAACGAGCAGTACTTC. Its translation: CASSIFRTARNEQYF. The chain uses TRBV6-7 and TRBJ2-5; perhaps TRBD1 as D (6 bases). Gene TRBJ2-7 matches the end of the DNA better, so the J call may be wrong. TRBV6-7 is recorded as an ORF, its role being uncertain. The CDR3 length is 15 residues.

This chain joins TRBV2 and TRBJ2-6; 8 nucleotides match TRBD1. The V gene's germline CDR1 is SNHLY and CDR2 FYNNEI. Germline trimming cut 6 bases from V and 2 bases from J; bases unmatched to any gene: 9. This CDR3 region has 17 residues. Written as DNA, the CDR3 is TGTGCCAGCAGCCCGGGACAGGTTATCACTGGGGCCAACGTCCTGACTTTC. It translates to CASSPGQVITGANVLTF.

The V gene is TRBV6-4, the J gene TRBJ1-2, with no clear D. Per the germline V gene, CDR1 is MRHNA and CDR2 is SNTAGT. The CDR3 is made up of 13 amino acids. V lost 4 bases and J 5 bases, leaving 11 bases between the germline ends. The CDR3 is CASSGATGYGYTF. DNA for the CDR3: TGTGCCAGCAGTGGAGCGACCGGGTATGGCTACACCTTC.

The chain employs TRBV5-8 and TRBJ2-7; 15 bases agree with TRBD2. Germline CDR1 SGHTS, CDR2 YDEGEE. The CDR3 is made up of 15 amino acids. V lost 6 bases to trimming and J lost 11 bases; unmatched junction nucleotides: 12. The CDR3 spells CASIRTSGRAGPKYF. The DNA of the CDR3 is TGTGCCAGCATCCGGACTAGCGGGAGGGCCGGACCTAAGTACTTC.

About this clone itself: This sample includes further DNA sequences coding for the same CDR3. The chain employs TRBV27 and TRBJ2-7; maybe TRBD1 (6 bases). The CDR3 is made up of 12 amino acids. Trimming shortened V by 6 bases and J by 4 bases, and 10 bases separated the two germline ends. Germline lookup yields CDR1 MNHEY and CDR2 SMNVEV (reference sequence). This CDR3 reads CASRGTLYEQYF. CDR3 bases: TGTGCCAGCAGGGGGACACTTTACGAGCAGTACTTC.

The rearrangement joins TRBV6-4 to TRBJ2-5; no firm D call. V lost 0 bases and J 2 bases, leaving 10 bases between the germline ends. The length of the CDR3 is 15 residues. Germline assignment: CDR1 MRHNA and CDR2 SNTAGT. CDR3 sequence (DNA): TGTGCCAGCAGTGACTCCCGCGTCAGGCAAGAGACCCAGTACTTC. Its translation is CASSDSRVRQETQYF.

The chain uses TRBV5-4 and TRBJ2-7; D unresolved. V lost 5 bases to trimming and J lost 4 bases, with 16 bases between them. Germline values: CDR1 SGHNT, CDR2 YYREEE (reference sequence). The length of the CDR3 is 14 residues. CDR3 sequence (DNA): TGTGCCAGCAGACCCGAGGCCTACGTTTACGAGCAGTACTTC. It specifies CASRPEAYVYEQYF.

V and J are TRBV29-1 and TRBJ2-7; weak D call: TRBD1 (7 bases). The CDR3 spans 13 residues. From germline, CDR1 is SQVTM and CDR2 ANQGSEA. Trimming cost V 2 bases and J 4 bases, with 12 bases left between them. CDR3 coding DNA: TGCAGCGTTGAAACGACAGGGAGGTACGAGCAGTACTTC. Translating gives CSVETTGRYEQYF.

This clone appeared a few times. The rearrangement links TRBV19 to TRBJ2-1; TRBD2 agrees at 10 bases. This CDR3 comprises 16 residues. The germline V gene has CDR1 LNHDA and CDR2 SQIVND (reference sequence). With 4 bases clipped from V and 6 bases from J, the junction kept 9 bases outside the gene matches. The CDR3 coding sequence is TGTGCCAGTAGTAAGCGGGAGGGCTTTAGTCCCAATGAGCAGTTCTTC. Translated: CASSKREGFSPNEQFF.

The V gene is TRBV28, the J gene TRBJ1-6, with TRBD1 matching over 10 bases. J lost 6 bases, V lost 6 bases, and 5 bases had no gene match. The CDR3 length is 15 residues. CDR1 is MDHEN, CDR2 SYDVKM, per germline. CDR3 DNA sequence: TGTGCCAGCAGAGACGGACAGGGGGGTAATTCACCCCTCCACTTT. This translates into CASRDGQGGNSPLHF.

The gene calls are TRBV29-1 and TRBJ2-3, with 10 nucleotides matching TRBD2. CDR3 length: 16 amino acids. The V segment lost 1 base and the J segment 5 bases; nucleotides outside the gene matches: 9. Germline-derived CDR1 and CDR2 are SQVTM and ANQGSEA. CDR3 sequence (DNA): TGCAGCGTTGAAGGGTCCAGCGGGAGGGCCGGAGATACGCAGTATTTT. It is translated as CSVEGSSGRAGDTQYF.

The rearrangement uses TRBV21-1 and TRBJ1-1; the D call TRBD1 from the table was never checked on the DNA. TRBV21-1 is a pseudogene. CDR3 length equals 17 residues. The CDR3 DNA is TGTGCCAGCAGCAAAAGGCGCGACAGGCGACCAAGCACTGAAGCTTTCTTT. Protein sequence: CASSKRRDRRPSTEAFF.

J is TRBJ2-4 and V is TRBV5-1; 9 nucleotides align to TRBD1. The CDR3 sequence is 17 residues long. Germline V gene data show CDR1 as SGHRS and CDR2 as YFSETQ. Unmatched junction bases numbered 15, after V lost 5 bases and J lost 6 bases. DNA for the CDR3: TGCGCCAGCAGTGTTGGGACTCTACAGGGGGCGGGAAACATTCAGTACTTC. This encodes CASSVGTLQGAGNIQYF.

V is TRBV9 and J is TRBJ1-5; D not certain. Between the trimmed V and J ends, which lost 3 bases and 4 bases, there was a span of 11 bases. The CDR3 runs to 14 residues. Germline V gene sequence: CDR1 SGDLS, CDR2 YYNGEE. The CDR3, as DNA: TGTGCCAGCAGCGACCGGGGAGGGAATCAGCCCCAGCATTTT. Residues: CASSDRGGNQPQHF.

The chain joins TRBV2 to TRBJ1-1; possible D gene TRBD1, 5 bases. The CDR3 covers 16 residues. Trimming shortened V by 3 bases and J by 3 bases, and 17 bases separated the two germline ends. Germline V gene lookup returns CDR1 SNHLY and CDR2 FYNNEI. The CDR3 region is CASSDGGSGIHTEAFF. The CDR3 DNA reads TGTGCCAGCAGTGACGGTGGATCAGGGATTCACACTGAAGCTTTCTTT.

CDR3 in amino acids: CASSLAQGDTQYF. CDR3 in DNA: TGTGCCAGCAGCTTAGCCCAGGGAGATACGCAGTATTTT. The J gene is TRBJ2-3, the V gene TRBV7-8; TRBD1 might be the D (5 bases). The CDR3 is made up of 13 amino acids. The V end lost 0 bases, the J end lost 5 bases, and 6 bases lay between the germline ends. Germline lookup yields CDR1 SGHVS and CDR2 FQNEAQ.